The 25 T cell receptor beta chains reported below all come from one sample, sequenced in a study of naive and memory T cell subsets. Amplification of ligated cDNA took four PCR rounds with SP2 and nested alpha and beta constant primers. One entry per CDR3 protein results from TCRdb running MiXCR on the UMI-ligation and nested PCR reads. This table holds around 30,000 distinct CDR3 sequences, under 8.5% found once. Treatment here: skin biopsy from PPD injection site in Mantoux-positive individual. An oligonucleotide containing a UMI was ligated to the 3' end of TCR cDNA. This specimen was skin, taken from a tuberculin skin test site. The receptor set was obtained from an adult in good health.

The table lists this clonotype with many counts. The rearrangement uses TRBV3-1 and TRBJ2-1; D is undetermined. Trimming pared 1 base from V and 9 bases from J, leaving 4 bases between. This CDR3 comprises 11 residues. From germline, CDR1 is LGHDT and CDR2 YNNKEL (reference sequence). For the CDR3, the DNA is TGTGCCAGCAGCCAAGTCGGTGAGCAGTTCTTC. Its translation: CASSQVGEQFF.

This clonotype was counted at least ten times. The chain joins TRBV11-2 to TRBJ2-3; no clear D gene. Germline V gene data show CDR1 as SGHAT and CDR2 as FQNNGV. This CDR3 comprises 14 residues. V dropped 0 bases and J dropped 2 bases, with 6 bases sitting between them. CDR3 DNA sequence: TGTGCCAGCAGCTTAGATGATAACACAGATACGCAGTATTTT. The encoded protein is CASSLDDNTDTQYF.

This clonotype turned up a few times. The germline gene is not matched at one end of the junction; a read error may be the cause. This sequence joins TRBV3-1 and TRBJ1-2, with D uncertain. In germline, CDR1 is LGHDT, CDR2 YNNKEL (reference sequence). This CDR3 has 13 residues. CDR3 protein: CASSQDHNYGDTF. The CDR3 region has the DNA TGTGCCAGCAGCCAGGACCACAACTATGGCGACACCTTC. Filled out from reference TRBV3-1 and TRBJ1-2, the complete variable domain reads DTAVSQTPKYLVTQMGNDKSIKCEQNLGHDTMYWYKQDSKKFLKIMFSYNNKELIINETVPNRFSPKSPDKAHLNLHINSLELGDSAVYFCASSQDHNYGDTFGSGTRLTVV.

There are a few counts of this clonotype. This rearrangement joins TRBV27 to TRBJ2-1; no clear D. V was trimmed by 6 bases and J by 7 bases, leaving 19 bases between them. Germline CDR1 and CDR2: MNHEY and SMNVEV (reference sequence). The CDR3 runs to 15 residues. The CDR3 protein is CASSPDRTGRNEQFF. As DNA, the CDR3 is TGTGCCAGCAGCCCGGATAGGACGGGTAGGAATGAGCAGTTCTTC.

This clonotype was seen repeatedly, ten times or more. This chain connects TRBV6-6 to TRBJ1-1; 9 nucleotides agree with TRBD1. V was clipped by 0 bases and J by 4 bases; unmatched bases: 3. The CDR3 contains 15 residues. Per germline, CDR1 MNHNY and CDR2 SVGAGI (reference sequence). DNA of the CDR3: TGTGCCAGCAGTTACTCGGGACAGGGCGCCACTGAAGCTTTCTTT. Protein: CASSYSGQGATEAFF.

This clonotype showed up many times. The chain couples TRBV5-1 to TRBJ2-3; D call uncertain. V was shortened by 0 bases and J by 2 bases, with 10 bases between the two germline ends. The V gene's germline CDR1 is SGHRS and CDR2 YFSETQ. CDR3 length: 15 residues. Written as DNA, the CDR3 is TGCGCCAGCAGCTTGGAGGGCCGATACACAGATACGCAGTATTTT. Amino acid sequence: CASSLEGRYTDTQYF.

This clonotype was counted ten times or more. One end of the junction fails to match germline, which may point to a read error. The CDR3 is CASSSLLVDYDYTF. The DNA for the CDR3 is TGTGCCAGCAGTTCTCTCCTCGTCGACTATGACTACACCTTC. The rearrangement uses TRBV27 and TRBJ1-2; D unclear. Germline V gene lookup returns CDR1 MNHEY and CDR2 SMNVEV (reference sequence). The CDR3 loop spans 14 amino acids.

CDR3 protein: CASRYRLAGGLVYTQYF. The CDR3 nucleotides are TGTGCCAGCAGATATAGACTAGCGGGGGGCCTGGTGTATACGCAGTATTTT. The chain has TRBV7-2 and TRBJ2-3; 13 bases fit TRBD2. Trimming at V came to 6 bases and at J to 7 bases, leaving 13 bases not matched to a gene. Germline CDR1 reads SGHTA; CDR2 reads FQGNSA. This CDR3 is 17 amino acids long.

This clonotype was seen more than once but under ten times. V and J are TRBV27 and TRBJ2-7, with D perhaps matching TRBD1 (6 bases). V shed 8 bases and J shed 7 bases, with 21 bases lying between them. This CDR3 region has 14 residues. CDR1 is MNHEY and CDR2 is SMNVEV in the germline V gene (reference sequence). The CDR3: CASSNTGTMYEQYF. CDR3 DNA: TGTGCCAGCTCCAACACCGGGACAATGTATGAGCAGTACTTC.

This clonotype was counted many times. J is TRBJ2-1 and V is TRBV24-1, with TRBD1 identical over 9 bases. This CDR3 region has 12 residues. Germline CDR1 is KGHDR and CDR2 is SFDVKD. Trimming cost V 3 bases and J 14 bases; bases outside gene matches: 4. CDR3 in DNA: TGTGCCACCAGTGATAGGACAGGGGCGAAGTTCTTC. Its translation: CATSDRTGAKFF.

This clonotype was seen ten or more times. CDR3 DNA sequence: TGTGCCAGCAGCACCGAAGGGTCGAACACTGAAGCTTTCTTT. It yields the protein CASSTEGSNTEAFF. V usage is TRBV7-6 and J usage is TRBJ1-1; no definite D call. The CDR3 is 14 amino acids. Germline CDR1 and CDR2: SGHVS and FNYEAQ. V was cut by 5 bases and J by 1 base, with 11 bases left in between.

This clonotype was counted ten times or more. Compared with germline, one end of the junction differs, possibly owing to a read error. The rearrangement joins TRBV7-8 to TRBJ2-5; D might be TRBD2 (6 bases). Germline-derived CDR1 and CDR2 are SGHVS and FQNEAQ. This CDR3 is 13 amino acids long. CDR3 DNA: TGTGCCGGCAGCTCGGGACTGCAAGAGACCCAGTACTTC. Translating gives CAGSSGLQETQYF.

At least ten counts were recorded for this clonotype. This chain uses TRBV3-1 with TRBJ2-2; TRBD2 matches 9 bases. J gave up 6 bases and V 1 base, and 6 bases lay outside the gene matches. Germline V lookup: CDR1 LGHDT, CDR2 YNNKEL (reference sequence). The CDR3 is made up of 16 amino acids. The DNA of the CDR3 is TGTGCCAGCAGCCAAGGGCTAGCGGGGTTTTCCGGGGAGCTGTTTTTT. Amino acid sequence: CASSQGLAGFSGELFF.

This clonotype was picked up many times. CDR3 nucleotides: TGTGCCAGCAGCCTCAGCGGGGGGCACACAGATACGCAGTATTTT. It yields the protein CASSLSGGHTDTQYF. The chain combines TRBV7-6 with TRBJ2-3, with 9 bases identical to TRBD2. The CDR3 has 15 amino acids. The V and J ends lost 5 bases and 2 bases, in that order; junction bases with no gene match: 5. CDR1 and CDR2 from the germline V gene are SGHVS and FNYEAQ.

This clonotype was found many times. The rearrangement joins TRBV5-1 to TRBJ2-3; TRBD1 agrees at 8 bases. Germline V gene data show CDR1 as SGHRS and CDR2 as YFSETQ. The CDR3 extends over 15 amino acids. With 4 bases clipped from V and 2 bases from J, the junction kept 6 bases outside the gene matches. The CDR3 DNA reads TGCGCCAGCAGCCAGGGACAGGTTGTCACAGATACGCAGTATTTT. It translates to CASSQGQVVTDTQYF.

The chain has TRBV2 and TRBJ1-3; D not certain. The germline CDR1 and CDR2 sequences are SNHLY and FYNNEI. Trimming removed 5 bases from V and 1 base from J, with 9 bases in between. This CDR3 has 14 amino acids. CDR3 residues: CASSLHGSGNTIYF. Here the CDR3 DNA reads TGTGCCAGCAGTCTCCACGGTTCTGGAAACACCATATATTTT.

This chain links TRBV6-1 with TRBJ1-6; a weak D match, TRBD1 (6 bases). Germline lookup yields CDR1 MNHNS and CDR2 SASEGT. This CDR3 region has 16 residues. The germline V and J ends were trimmed by 2 bases and 7 bases, with 15 bases remaining between them. DNA of the CDR3: TGTGCCAGCAGTGAACTCGCGCAGGGGCGGAATTCACCCCTCCACTTT. Amino acid sequence: CASSELAQGRNSPLHF.

This clonotype was detected many times. The CDR3 sequence: CSASERYGGDQQYF. The CDR3, as DNA: TGCAGTGCTTCGGAACGTTACGGGGGGGACCAGCAGTATTTT. The chain combines TRBV20-1 with TRBJ2-3, with 8 bases matching TRBD2. V shed 5 bases, J shed 11 bases, and the junction held 15 bases outside the gene matches. Germline V CDR1 and CDR2: DFQATT, SNEGSKA (reference sequence). The CDR3 runs to 14 residues.

This clonotype was observed a few times. The V gene is TRBV20-1, the J gene TRBJ1-2; 7 bases are a match to TRBD1. The V and J ends lost 1 base and 6 bases, in that order; junction bases with no gene match: 14. The CDR3 spans 16 residues. Germline CDR1 is DFQATT and CDR2 is SNEGSKA (reference sequence). Here the CDR3 reads CSARGPTGFSLDGYTF. CDR3 in DNA: TGCAGTGCTAGAGGACCGACAGGGTTTAGTCTTGATGGCTACACCTTC.

The V gene is TRBV3-1, the J gene TRBJ1-2, with TRBD1 as a possible D gene (6 bases). Germline CDR1 is LGHDT and CDR2 is YNNKEL (reference sequence). The CDR3 is made up of 15 amino acids. Trimming took off 1 base at V and 3 bases at J, with 12 bases between the two ends. DNA of the CDR3: TGTGCCAGCAGCCAAGTTTCCAGGGGTGACTATGGCTACACCTTC. It is translated as CASSQVSRGDYGYTF.

The rearrangement links TRBV6-5 to TRBJ1-1, with 7 bases that match TRBD1. The length of the CDR3 is 14 residues. V was pared by 8 bases and J by 4 bases, with 10 bases of the junction left unmatched. In germline, CDR1 is MNHEY, CDR2 SVGAGI. CDR3 in amino acids: CASGHRGPITEAFF. CDR3 nucleotides: TGTGCCAGCGGCCACAGGGGACCGATCACTGAAGCTTTCTTT.

This clonotype was detected ten times or more. V is TRBV7-6 and J is TRBJ2-1, with 8 bases identical to TRBD2. Germline lookup yields CDR1 SGHVS and CDR2 FNYEAQ. The trim removed 5 bases at V and 2 bases at J, leaving 8 bases unmatched. The CDR3 has 16 residues. The CDR3 here is CASSAQRGSTYNEQFF. The CDR3 nucleotides read TGTGCCAGCAGCGCGCAGCGGGGGTCGACCTACAATGAGCAGTTCTTC. Together with reference TRBV7-6 and TRBJ2-1, the CDR3 gives the full variable domain: GAGVSQSPRYKVTKRGQDVALRCDPISGHVSLYWYRQALGQGPEFLTYFNYEAQQDKSGLPNDRFSAERPEGSISTLTIQRTEQRDSAMYRCASSAQRGSTYNEQFFGPGTRLTVL.

Only a few counts were recorded for this clonotype. The chain recombines TRBV6-2 or TRBV6-3 with TRBJ2-5; 11 bases are a match to TRBD2. CDR1 is MNHEY, CDR2 SVGEGT, per germline. Germline trimming cut 2 bases from V and 4 bases from J; bases unmatched to any gene: 9. CDR3 length: 17 residues. CDR3 DNA: TGTGCCAGCAGTTACAGACTAGCGGGGCTCACCACAGAGACCCAGTACTTC. It yields the protein CASSYRLAGLTTETQYF.

This clonotype has ten or more counts. The V and J genes are TRBV7-2 and TRBJ1-5, with 7 bases matching TRBD1. This CDR3 region has 16 residues. CDR1 SGHTA and CDR2 FQGNSA come from the germline V gene. J was trimmed by 3 bases and V by 5 bases; bases with no gene match: 10. For the CDR3, the DNA is TGTGCCAGCAGCCAAGAATCTGACAGGGTCAATCAGCCCCAGCATTTT. Amino acid sequence: CASSQESDRVNQPQHF.

This clonotype was counted only a few times. The rearrangement joins TRBV7-9 to TRBJ2-1; D gene uncertain. Germline assignment: CDR1 SEHNR and CDR2 FQNEAQ (reference sequence). This CDR3 has 12 residues. V dropped 7 bases and J dropped 8 bases, with 12 bases sitting between them. The DNA for the CDR3 is TGTGCCAGCACCCAAACTGGGGATGAGCAGTTCTTC. It translates to CASTQTGDEQFF.